The 27 T cell receptor beta chains below come from one sample, sequenced in a study of cytomegalovirus exposure and HLA in healthy donors. PCR amplification relied on 60 Vbeta primers (plus 13 Jbeta primers). Repertoires were generated with immunoSEQ multiplex PCR, while TCRdb's copy carries only in-frame clones and drops some. The data contain about 250,000 clones, around 80% of them singletons. The sequenced sample was PBMCs. Receptors were obtained from a boy younger than 18 in good health and CMV-seronegative.

The chain employs TRBV28 and TRBJ1-6; weak D call: TRBD1 (6 bases). There are 14 residues in the CDR3. Germline values: CDR1 MDHEN, CDR2 SYDVKM. Trimming took off 4 bases at V and 10 bases at J, with 14 bases between the two ends. The CDR3 DNA follows: TGTGCCAGCAGTTGGCTACAGGGAGGGTCACCCCTCCACTTT. Protein sequence: CASSWLQGGSPLHF.

The V call is TRBV12-2, the J call TRBJ2-4; the table's D gene call, TRBD2, was not cross checked with the DNA. TRBV12-2 corresponds to a pseudogene. This CDR3 spans 18 amino acids. CDR3 sequence (DNA): TGTGCAAGTTTGGACGGGACTAGAGATATTAAGGCCAAAAACATTCAGTACTTC. Encoded protein: CASLDGTRDIKAKNIQYF.

The rearrangement joins TRBV7-6 to TRBJ2-1; TRBD2 aligns across 10 bases. Germline loops: CDR1 SGHVS, CDR2 FNYEAQ. Trimming took 8 bases from V and 9 from J; bases not matched to a gene: 7. The CDR3 totals 13 residues. CDR3 protein: CASGLAGDPEQFF. DNA of the CDR3: TGTGCCAGCGGGCTAGCGGGAGATCCTGAGCAGTTCTTC. The variable domain in full, with the rest retrieved from reference TRBV7-6 and TRBJ2-1, is GAGVSQSPRYKVTKRGQDVALRCDPISGHVSLYWYRQALGQGPEFLTYFNYEAQQDKSGLPNDRFSAERPEGSISTLTIQRTEQRDSAMYRCASGLAGDPEQFFGPGTRLTVL.

V gene TRBV5-1 combines with J gene TRBJ1-5; TRBD1 matches 7 bases. Germline loops: CDR1 SGHRS, CDR2 YFSETQ. The junction had 9 bases not matched to a gene; V was cut back by 5 bases and J by 16 bases. The CDR3 totals 11 residues. This CDR3 reads CASRGGGGLHF. The CDR3 DNA reads TGCGCCAGCAGGGGTGGAGGGGGCCTTCATTTT.

The chain uses TRBV27 and TRBJ2-2, with 10 bases identical to TRBD2. The length of the CDR3 is 17 residues. CDR1 is MNHEY, CDR2 SMNVEV, per germline (reference sequence). V gave up 6 bases and J gave up 5 bases; unmatched junction bases: 12. CDR3 coding DNA: TGTGCCAGCAGCGACCCGAAGATAGCGGGAGGAACCGGGGAGCTGTTTTTT. Protein product: CASSDPKIAGGTGELFF.

V gene TRBV4-1 combines with J gene TRBJ2-3, with 13 bases aligning to TRBD2. The trim removed 0 bases at V and 4 bases at J, leaving 7 bases unmatched. Germline-derived CDR1 and CDR2 are MGHRA and YSYEKL. The CDR3 totals 18 residues. CDR3 sequence: CASSQEPTSGGAADTQYF. CDR3 DNA: TGCGCCAGCAGCCAAGAACCCACTAGCGGGGGGGCAGCAGATACGCAGTATTTT.

This clone was observed a single time. The chain links TRBV19 to TRBJ2-7; maybe TRBD2 (7 bases). Germline V CDR1 and CDR2: LNHDA, SQIVND (reference sequence). V was shortened by 3 bases and J by 2 bases, with 29 bases between the two germline ends. CDR3 size: 20 residues. CDR3 in amino acids: CASSINALGGEDDKTYEQYF. In DNA, the CDR3 is TGTGCCAGTAGTATCAATGCCCTAGGGGGGGAGGACGATAAAACCTACGAGCAGTACTTC.

This clone was picked up a small number of times. This chain's CDR3 is CASSLVSFSETQYF. The CDR3 bases are TGCGCCAGCAGCTTGGTTTCTTTTTCGGAGACCCAGTACTTC. The chain uses TRBV5-1 and TRBJ2-5; D ambiguous. Germline lookup yields CDR1 SGHRS and CDR2 YFSETQ. The CDR3 contains 14 residues. V was shortened by 0 bases and J by 5 bases, with 11 bases between the two germline ends. Variable domain in full (rest from reference TRBV5-1 and TRBJ2-5): KAGVTQTPRYLIKTRGQQVTLSCSPISGHRSVSWYQQTPGQGLQFLFEYFSETQRNKGNFPGRFSGRQFSNSRSEMNVSTLELGDSALYLCASSLVSFSETQYFGPGTRLLVL.

This clone was seen a handful of times. The CDR3 here is CASSLFRGPEAFF. CDR3 coding DNA: TGCGCCAGCAGCTTGTTTCGGGGTCCCGAAGCTTTCTTT. This chain uses TRBV5-1 with TRBJ1-1; D unclear. This CDR3 is built from 13 residues. V lost 1 base to trimming and J lost 8 bases, with 12 bases between them. The germline gives CDR1 SGHRS, CDR2 YFSETQ.

V and J are TRBV19 and TRBJ1-1; 10 nucleotides agree with TRBD1. CDR3 size: 13 residues. J lost 3 bases, V lost 11 bases, and 6 bases had no gene match. The germline CDR1 and CDR2 sequences are LNHDA and SQIVND (reference sequence). CDR3: CAVRDRGDTEAFF. CDR3 bases: TGTGCCGTCCGGGACAGGGGTGACACTGAAGCTTTCTTT.

The genes are TRBV11-3 and TRBJ1-2, with 9 bases matching TRBD1. With V trimmed by 5 bases and J by 8 bases, 9 bases remained unmatched. The CDR3 has 14 amino acids. Germline V gene data show CDR1 as SGHNT and CDR2 as YENEEA. The CDR3 nucleotides read TGTGCCAGCAGCCCGTTGACAGGGGGGGAGGGCTACACCTTC. Protein: CASSPLTGGEGYTF.

V is TRBV27 and J is TRBJ1-1; D is perhaps TRBD1 (6 bases). Looked up from germline, CDR1 is MNHEY and CDR2 is SMNVEV (reference sequence). V was clipped by 0 bases and J by 0 bases, with 20 bases between them. This CDR3 spans 19 amino acids. CDR3 bases: TGTGCCAGCAGTTTATCGAATCGGGGGGCAGGGACGATGAACACTGAAGCTTTCTTT. It translates to CASSLSNRGAGTMNTEAFF.

The gene calls are TRBV5-6 and TRBJ2-7; D is ambiguous. CDR3 length: 13 residues. Deletions cut 4 bases from V and 1 base from J, with 9 bases between. Germline assignment: CDR1 SGHDT and CDR2 YYEEEE. The chain's CDR3 is CASSLKISYEQYF. For the CDR3, the DNA is TGTGCCAGCAGCCTAAAGATTTCCTACGAGCAGTACTTC.

Only one count was recorded for this clone. The gene calls are TRBV7-9 and TRBJ2-1; D call uncertain. The CDR3 contains 12 residues. The germline gives CDR1 SEHNR, CDR2 FQNEAQ (reference sequence). Trimming left V 3 bases short and J 7 bases short, with 7 bases between. The CDR3 coding sequence is TGTGCCAGCAGCTTTCCACAGAATGAGCAGTTCTTC. Its protein product is CASSFPQNEQFF.

The chain joins TRBV2 to TRBJ2-7; D not resolved. V was pared by 4 bases and J by 7 bases, with 20 bases between. The CDR3 has 15 residues. In germline, CDR1 is SNHLY, CDR2 FYNNEI. The CDR3 DNA sequence: TGTGCCAGCAGTGGTTTAGGAGCGAGAGAAGTGGAGCAGTACTTC. Translation: CASSGLGAREVEQYF.

The chain couples TRBV30 to TRBJ1-1, with D possibly matching TRBD1 (6 bases). This CDR3 contains 11 residues. Looked up from germline, CDR1 is GTSNPN and CDR2 is SVGIG (reference sequence). The V end lost 4 bases, the J end lost 5 bases, and 8 bases lay between the germline ends. The CDR3 sequence: CAWKGVTEAFF. Here the CDR3 DNA reads TGTGCCTGGAAGGGGGTAACTGAAGCTTTCTTT.

The chain combines TRBV13 with TRBJ1-2, with D unresolved. CDR3 length: 14 amino acids. Trimming removed 0 bases from V and 4 bases from J, with 9 bases in between. Germline V gene data show CDR1 as PRHDT and CDR2 as FYEKMQ (reference sequence). The CDR3 loop is CASSLGQARYGYTF. The CDR3 DNA is TGTGCCAGCAGCTTAGGGCAGGCACGCTATGGCTACACCTTC.

The V and J genes are TRBV29-1 and TRBJ2-1; D gene ambiguous. CDR1 SQVTM and CDR2 ANQGSEA come from the germline V gene. The V end was cut by 4 bases, the J end by 6 bases, with 10 bases between. This CDR3 comprises 12 residues. DNA for the CDR3: TGCAGCGTTGGGCTAGACGGCAATGAGCAGTTCTTC. Its translation is CSVGLDGNEQFF.

This clone has just a few counts. The chain joins TRBV9 to TRBJ1-1; tentatively, D is TRBD1 (5 bases). Germline loops: CDR1 SGDLS, CDR2 YYNGEE. The CDR3 has 13 amino acids. Trimming left V 0 bases short and J 5 bases short, with 8 bases between. CDR3 in amino acids: CASSVDRGTEAFF. DNA for the CDR3: TGTGCCAGCAGCGTAGATAGGGGTACTGAAGCTTTCTTT.

This clone was observed a few times. CDR3 nucleotides: TGTGCCAGCGGGGGGACAGGCGAGCAGTACTTC. As protein: CASGGTGEQYF. This sequence joins TRBV6-1 and TRBJ2-7, with 8 bases matching TRBD1. CDR1 and CDR2 (germline): MNHNS, SASEGT. The V gene end was trimmed by 8 bases and the J gene end by 6 bases; junction bases not matched to a gene: 3. The CDR3 covers 11 residues.

The V gene is TRBV11-2, the J gene TRBJ2-7; TRBD1 might be the D (5 bases). Per germline, CDR1 SGHAT and CDR2 FQNNGV. This CDR3 is 15 amino acids long. Trimming cost V 6 bases and J 2 bases, with 17 bases left between them. The CDR3 DNA is TGTGCCAGCAGTACTCCCCGCAGGGCTACCTACGAGCAGTACTTC. Its protein product is CASSTPRRATYEQYF.

This rearrangement joins TRBV5-6 to TRBJ1-2; TRBD1 matches 7 bases. The length of the CDR3 is 15 residues. CDR1 and CDR2 from the germline V gene are SGHDT and YYEEEE. The V gene end was trimmed by 3 bases and the J gene end by 5 bases; junction bases not matched to a gene: 10. The CDR3 is CASSSPGRGQYGYTF. Written as DNA, the CDR3 is TGTGCCAGCAGCTCGCCAGGCAGGGGACAGTATGGCTACACCTTC.

The chain has TRBV6-1 and TRBJ1-6, with 9 positions matching TRBD1. Unmatched junction bases numbered 2, after V lost 7 bases and J lost 7 bases. The CDR3 sequence is 13 residues long. Germline CDR1 and CDR2: MNHNS and SASEGT. CDR3 DNA sequence: TGTGCCAGCACCGGACAGGGGAATTCACCCCTCCACTTT. Amino acid sequence: CASTGQGNSPLHF.

This clone was found a few times. V gene TRBV5-6 combines with J gene TRBJ2-1, with TRBD2 identical over 10 bases. CDR1 is SGHDT and CDR2 is YYEEEE in the germline V gene. The V segment lost 4 bases and the J segment 7 bases; nucleotides outside the gene matches: 8. This CDR3 has 15 residues. CDR3 nucleotide sequence: TGTGCCAGCAGCCATAGCGGGGGGCCGTGGAATGAGCAGTTCTTC. Its protein product is CASSHSGGPWNEQFF.

V and J are TRBV21-1 and TRBJ2-1; the D call in the table, TRBD2, was not verified against the DNA. TRBV21-1 is a known pseudogene. CDR3 length: 15 amino acids. The CDR3 DNA reads as TGTGCCAGCAGCAAATCGGGGAGCTCCTACAATGAGCAGTTCTTC. This encodes CASSKSGSSYNEQFF.

This clone was observed a single time. This sequence joins TRBV11-3 and TRBJ2-1; 11 nucleotides line up with TRBD1. Germline V gene data show CDR1 as SGHNT and CDR2 as YENEEA. The V and J ends lost 5 bases and 12 bases, in that order; junction bases with no gene match: 12. This CDR3 region has 15 residues. The CDR3 loop is CASSKGTGGGFGQFF. The CDR3, as DNA: TGTGCCAGCAGCAAAGGGACAGGGGGTGGGTTTGGGCAGTTCTTC.

Only a few counts were recorded for this clone. V is TRBV21-1 and J is TRBJ1-1; the table names TRBD1, a call not compared with the DNA. TRBV21-1 constitutes a pseudogene. This CDR3 has 15 residues. This chain's CDR3 is CASSNHRGENTEAFF. Written as DNA, the CDR3 is TGTGCCAGCAGCAACCACAGGGGGGAGAACACTGAAGCTTTCTTT.